This T cell receptor beta chain appears in the sequencing data of a study of T cells in Graves' hyperthyroidism and ophthalmopathy. Study-wide points: Blood also showed most of the thyroid clonotypes that were expanded above 0.001.

In this sample, this clonotype turned up many times. Its antigen is unknown. Authors of the study amplified TCR beta CDR3 regions from RNA transcripts. HTBI primers were used for first-round RT-PCR of the TCR CDR3. TCRdb recomputed calls from the multiplex PCR reads with MiXCR, one row per CDR3 protein. This table holds roughly 500,000 distinct CDR3 sequences, around 24% found once. Germline CDR1 is DFQATT and CDR2 is SNEGSKA (reference sequence). Trimming removed 3 bases at V and 2 bases at J, with 13 bases between. The CDR3 has 15 residues. Among ophthalmopathy patients, the Clinical Activity Score reached at least 3, the NOSPECS grade reached at least 4, and duration remained under 3 months. Uncontrolled infection, other autoimmune disease, pregnancy and lactation each barred patients from inclusion. The PBMCs studied were ones that came from about 9.9 ml fresh peripheral blood.

The source of this sequence is a woman in her twenties or thirties with Graves' ophthalmopathy. The specimen was blood. V gene TRBV20-1 combines with J gene TRBJ1-4; tentatively, D is TRBD1 (6 bases). The DNA of the CDR3 is TGCAGTGCTAGCGCTCCCGACAGGACTAATGAAAAACTGTTTTTT. Amino acids: CSASAPDRTNEKLFF.